This TCR beta chain was found in a study of memory CD4+ T cells and cytomegalovirus serostatus. Study-wide context: Healthy Belgian adult donors included roughly ten CMV-positive and approximately 25 CMV-negative people.

Sequenced by immunoSEQ multiplex PCR; TCRdb stores in-frame clones only, minus some. The repertoire holds just under 40,000 clones, with around three quarters as singletons. The sort gate was single viable CD3+CD4+CD8-CD45RO+ cells for memory CD4+ T cells. Serostatus was set by detecting CMV pp150, pp28, p38, p52 IgG. With V trimmed by 3 bases and J by 1 base, 5 bases remained unmatched. The germline CDR1 and CDR2 sequences are SNHLY and FYNNEI. The CDR3 covers 16 residues. The chain carries TRBV2 and TRBJ1-2; 10 bases are shared with TRBD1. The TCR originated in an adult in good health and CMV-seronegative. Material: memory CD4+ T cells from blood. The CDR3 protein is CASSDRGQGINYGYTF. The DNA for the CDR3 is TGTGCCAGCAGTGACCGGGGACAGGGGATTAACTATGGCTACACCTTC.